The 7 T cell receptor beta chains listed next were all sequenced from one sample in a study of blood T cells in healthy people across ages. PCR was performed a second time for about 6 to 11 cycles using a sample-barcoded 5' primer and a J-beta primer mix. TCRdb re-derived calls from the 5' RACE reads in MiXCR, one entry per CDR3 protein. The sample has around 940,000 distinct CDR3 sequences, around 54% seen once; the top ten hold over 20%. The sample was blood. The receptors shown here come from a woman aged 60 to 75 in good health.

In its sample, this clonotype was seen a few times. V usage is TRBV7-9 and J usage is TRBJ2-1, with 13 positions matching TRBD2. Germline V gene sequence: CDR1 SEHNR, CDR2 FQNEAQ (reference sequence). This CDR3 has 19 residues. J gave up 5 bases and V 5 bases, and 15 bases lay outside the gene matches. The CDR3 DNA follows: TGTGCCAGCAGCCTCGTGACTAGCGGGAGGCCCGAGAGACACAATGAGCAGTTCTTC. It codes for CASSLVTSGRPERHNEQFF. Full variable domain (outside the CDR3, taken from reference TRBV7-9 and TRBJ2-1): DTGVSQNPRHKITKRGQNVTFRCDPISEHNRLYWYRQTLGQGPEFLTYFQNEAQLEKSRLLSDRFSAERPKGSFSTLEIQRTEQGDSAMYLCASSLVTSGRPERHNEQFFGPGTRLTVL.

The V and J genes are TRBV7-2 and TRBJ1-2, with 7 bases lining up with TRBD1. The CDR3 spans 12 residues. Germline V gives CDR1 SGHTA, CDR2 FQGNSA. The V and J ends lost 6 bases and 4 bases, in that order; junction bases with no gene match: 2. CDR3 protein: CASRGQSYGYTF. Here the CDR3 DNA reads TGTGCCAGCAGGGGACAGAGCTATGGCTACACCTTC.

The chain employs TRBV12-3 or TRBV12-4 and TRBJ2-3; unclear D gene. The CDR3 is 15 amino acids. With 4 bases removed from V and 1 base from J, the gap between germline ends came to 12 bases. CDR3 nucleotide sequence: TGTGCCAGCAGTTCGCGCAGAGCCCGCACAGATACGCAGTATTTT. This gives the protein CASSSRRARTDTQYF.

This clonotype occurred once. The CDR3 nucleotides read TGCAGTGCTAGAGTTGGGACAGCCCTTCAAGAGACCCAGTTCTTC. It specifies CSARVGTALQETQFF. The chain joins TRBV20-1 to TRBJ2-1, with 7 bases matching TRBD1. The CDR3 length is 15 residues. CDR1 and CDR2 from the germline V gene are DFQATT and SNEGSKA (reference sequence). V dropped 1 base and J dropped 13; count of bases not matched to a gene: 16.

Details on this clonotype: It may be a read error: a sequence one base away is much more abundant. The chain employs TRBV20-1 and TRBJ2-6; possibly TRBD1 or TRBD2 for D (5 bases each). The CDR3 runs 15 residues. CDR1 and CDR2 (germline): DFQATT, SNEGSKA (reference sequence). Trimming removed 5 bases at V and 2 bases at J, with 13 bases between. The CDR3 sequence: CSAGRDPPGANVLTF. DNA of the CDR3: TGCAGTGCTGGAAGGGACCCCCCTGGGGCCAACGTCCTGACTTTC.

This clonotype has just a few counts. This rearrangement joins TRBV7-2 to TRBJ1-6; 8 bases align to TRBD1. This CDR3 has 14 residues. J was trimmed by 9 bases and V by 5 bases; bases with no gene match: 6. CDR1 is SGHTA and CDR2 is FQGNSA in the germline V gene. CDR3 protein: CASSATGEISPLHF. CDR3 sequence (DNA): TGTGCCAGCAGCGCGACAGGGGAAATTTCACCCCTCCACTTT. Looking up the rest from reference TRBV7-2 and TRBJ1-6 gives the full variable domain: GAGVSQSPSNKVTEKGKDVELRCDPISGHTALYWYRQSLGQGLEFLIYFQGNSAPDKSGLPSDRFSAERTGGSVSTLTIQRTQQEDSAVYLCASSATGEISPLHFGNGTRLTVT.

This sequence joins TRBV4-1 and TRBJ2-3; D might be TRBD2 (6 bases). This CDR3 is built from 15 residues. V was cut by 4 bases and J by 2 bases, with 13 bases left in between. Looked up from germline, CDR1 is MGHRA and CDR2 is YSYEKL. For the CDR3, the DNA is TGCGCCAGCAGCCCAATCGGGGGTTTCACAGATACGCAGTATTTT. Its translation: CASSPIGGFTDTQYF.